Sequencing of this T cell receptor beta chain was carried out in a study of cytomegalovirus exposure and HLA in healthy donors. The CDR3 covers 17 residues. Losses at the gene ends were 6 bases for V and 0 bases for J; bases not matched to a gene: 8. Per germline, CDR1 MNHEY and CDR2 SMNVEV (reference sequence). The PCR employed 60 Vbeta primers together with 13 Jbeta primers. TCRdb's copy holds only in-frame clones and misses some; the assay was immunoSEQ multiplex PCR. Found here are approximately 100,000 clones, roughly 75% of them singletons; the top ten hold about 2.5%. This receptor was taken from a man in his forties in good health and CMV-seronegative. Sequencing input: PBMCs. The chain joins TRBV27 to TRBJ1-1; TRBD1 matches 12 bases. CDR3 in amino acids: CASRGDGTGGLNTEAFF. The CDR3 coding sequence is TGTGCCAGCAGGGGGGATGGGACAGGGGGCCTGAACACTGAAGCTTTCTTT.